The T cell receptor (beta chain) described here comes from a study of beta chain features in type 1 diabetes. Notes on the study in general: Among patients, naive, central memory and Treg TCRB repertoires appeared more similar than among healthy donors. The study left unresolved whether HLA type influences TCRB rearrangement.

Since all of the isolated RNA was reverse transcribed, expressed TCRB transcripts were what got sequenced. Profiled with immunoSEQ multiplex PCR; TCRdb holds only in-frame clones, not every one. The table records fewer than 900,000 clones, 15% to 20% of them present only once. This clone occurred a few times. The antigen is unknown. CDR1 is SNHLY and CDR2 is FYNNEI in the germline V gene. The CDR3 has 13 amino acids. Trimming shortened V by 11 bases and J by 0 bases, and 14 bases separated the two germline ends. Source material: naive CD4+ T cells from blood. V gene TRBV2 combines with J gene TRBJ2-7, with D tentatively TRBD1 or TRBD2 (5 bases each). This TCR was sampled from a woman under 30 in good health. DNA of the CDR3: TGTGCCGCCAGCAGGGAGTCCTCCTACGAGCAGTACTTC. This translates into CAASRESSYEQYF.